This entry lists 2 T cell receptor beta chains sequenced from one sample in a study of T cell repertoires in cytomegalovirus infection. TCRdb re-analysed the reads in MiXCR, keeping a single row per CDR3 protein. The table includes 90,000 to 120,000 distinct CDR3 sequences, roughly 40% detected once. Their antigens are not known. The sample here was CD8+ T cells from cultured PBMCs, taken from culture after CMV antigen stimulation. The receptors shown here come from a human donor in good health (CMV status not recorded). Some clones in this sample may be carry-over from other donors' samples.

This clonotype was detected a few times. The gene calls are TRBV5-6 and TRBJ2-4, with D maybe TRBD1 (6 bases). The CDR3 runs 15 residues. Germline CDR1 and CDR2: SGHDT and YYEEEE. V dropped 3 bases and J dropped 5 bases, with 15 bases sitting between them. The CDR3 reads CASSSTGTSENIQYF. CDR3 DNA sequence: TGTGCCAGCAGCTCCACCGGGACATCCGAAAACATTCAGTACTTC.

This chain uses TRBV12-3 or TRBV12-4 with TRBJ1-1; 7 nucleotides align to TRBD1. This CDR3 is built from 14 residues. Losses at the gene ends were 4 bases for V and 5 bases for J; bases not matched to a gene: 7. The CDR3 loop reads CASSSGGGLTEAFF. DNA of the CDR3: TGTGCCAGCAGTTCAGGGGGGGGGTTGACTGAAGCTTTCTTT.